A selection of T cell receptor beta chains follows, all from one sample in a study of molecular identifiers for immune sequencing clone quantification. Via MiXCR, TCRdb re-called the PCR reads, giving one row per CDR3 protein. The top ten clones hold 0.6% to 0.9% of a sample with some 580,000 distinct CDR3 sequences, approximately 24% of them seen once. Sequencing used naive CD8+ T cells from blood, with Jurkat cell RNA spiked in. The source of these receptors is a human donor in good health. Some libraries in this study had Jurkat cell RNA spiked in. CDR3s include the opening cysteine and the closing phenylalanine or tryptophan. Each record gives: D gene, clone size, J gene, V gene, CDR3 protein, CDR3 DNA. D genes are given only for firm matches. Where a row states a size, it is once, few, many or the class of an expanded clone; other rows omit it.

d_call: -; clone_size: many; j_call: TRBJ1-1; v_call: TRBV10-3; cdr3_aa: CASKPGNTEAFF; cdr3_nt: TGTGCCTCAAAACCGGGAAACACTGAAGCTTTCTTT
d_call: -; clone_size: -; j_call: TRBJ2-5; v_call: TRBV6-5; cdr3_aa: CASSYGFPETQYF; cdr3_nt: TGTGCCAGCAGTTACGGCTTCCCGGAGACCCAGTACTTC
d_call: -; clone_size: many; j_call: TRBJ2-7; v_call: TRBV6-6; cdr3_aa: CASSYSGAAYEQYF; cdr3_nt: TGTGCCAGCAGTTACTCGGGCGCGGCCTACGAGCAGTACTTC
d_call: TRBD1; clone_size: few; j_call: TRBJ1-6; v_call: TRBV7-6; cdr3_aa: CASSDRGNSPLHF; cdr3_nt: TGTGCCAGCAGCGACAGGGGAAATTCACCCCTCCACTTT
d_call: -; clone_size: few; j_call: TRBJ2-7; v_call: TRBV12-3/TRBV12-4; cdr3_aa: CASTLGRNYEQYF; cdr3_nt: TGTGCCAGCACCCTGGGACGGAACTACGAGCAGTACTTC
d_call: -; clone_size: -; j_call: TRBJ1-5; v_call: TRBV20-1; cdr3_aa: CSARNRLGTYSNQPQHF; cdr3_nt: TGCAGTGCTAGAAACAGACTGGGCACCTATAGCAATCAGCCCCAGCATTTT
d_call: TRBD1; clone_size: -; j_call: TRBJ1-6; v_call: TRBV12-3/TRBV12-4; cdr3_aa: CASSPSTGILSPLHF; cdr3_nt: TGTGCCAGCAGTCCGTCGACAGGGATACTTTCACCCCTCCACTTT
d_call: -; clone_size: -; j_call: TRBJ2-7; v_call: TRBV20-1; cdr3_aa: CSASGDNSYEQYF; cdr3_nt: TGCAGTGCTAGCGGGGATAACTCCTACGAGCAGTACTTC
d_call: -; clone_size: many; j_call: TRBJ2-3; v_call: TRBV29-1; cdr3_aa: CSVEERLTALSYF; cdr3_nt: TGCAGCGTAGAAGAACGTTTGACAGCACTTTCCTATTTT
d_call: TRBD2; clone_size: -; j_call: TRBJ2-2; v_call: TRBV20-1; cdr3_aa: CSAGRLAGHTGELFF; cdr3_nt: TGCAGTGCTGGGCGCCTAGCGGGGCACACCGGGGAGCTGTTTTTT
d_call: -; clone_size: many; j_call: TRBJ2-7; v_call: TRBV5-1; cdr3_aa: CASSQGPTYEQYF; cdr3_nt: TGTGCCAGCAGCCAAGGCCCCACCTACGAGCAGTACTTC
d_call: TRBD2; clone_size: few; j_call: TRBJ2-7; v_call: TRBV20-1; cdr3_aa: CSALRTSGEYEQYF; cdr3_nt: TGCAGTGCTCTCCGGACTAGCGGGGAATACGAGCAGTACTTC
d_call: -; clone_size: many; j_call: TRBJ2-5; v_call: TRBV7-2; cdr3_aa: CASSPPNAQETQYF; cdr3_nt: TGTGCCAGCAGCCCCCCGAACGCGCAAGAGACCCAGTACTTC
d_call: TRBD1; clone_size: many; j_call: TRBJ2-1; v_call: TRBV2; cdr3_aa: CASSEWDSSYNEQFF; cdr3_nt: TGTGCCAGCAGTGAATGGGACAGCTCCTACAATGAGCAGTTCTTC
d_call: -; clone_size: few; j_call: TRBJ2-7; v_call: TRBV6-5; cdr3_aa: CASSRNYEQYF; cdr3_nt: TGTGCCAGCAGCCGCAACTACGAGCAGTACTTC
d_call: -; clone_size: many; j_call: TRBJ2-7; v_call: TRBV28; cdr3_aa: CASSEETYEQYF; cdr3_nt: TGTGCCAGCTCGGAAGAAACCTACGAGCAGTACTTC
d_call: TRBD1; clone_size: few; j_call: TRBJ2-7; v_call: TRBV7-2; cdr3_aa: CASSRYGTAYTYEQYF; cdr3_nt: TGTGCCAGCAGCCGATACGGGACAGCCTACACCTACGAGCAGTACTTC
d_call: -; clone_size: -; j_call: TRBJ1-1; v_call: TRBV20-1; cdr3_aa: CSARQVTEAFF; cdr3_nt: TGCAGTGCTCGGCAGGTTACTGAAGCTTTCTTT
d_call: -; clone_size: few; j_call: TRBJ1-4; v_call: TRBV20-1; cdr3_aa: CSARSGAYEKLFF; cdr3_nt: TGCAGTGCTAGATCGGGGGCCTATGAAAAACTGTTTTTT
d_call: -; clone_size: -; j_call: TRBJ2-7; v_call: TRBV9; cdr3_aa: CASSVSRETGSVEGQYF; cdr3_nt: TGTGCCAGCAGCGTCTCTAGGGAGACAGGATCCGTTGAGGGGCAGTACTTC
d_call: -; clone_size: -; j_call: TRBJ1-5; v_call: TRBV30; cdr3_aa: CAWSEGRDVKLDQHF; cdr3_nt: TGTGCCTGGAGTGAAGGCAGGGACGTGAAACTTGACCAGCATTTT
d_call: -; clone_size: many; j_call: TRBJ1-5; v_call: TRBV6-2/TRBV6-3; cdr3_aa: CASSKIHSNQPQHF; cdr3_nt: TGTGCCAGCAGTAAGATCCATAGCAATCAGCCCCAGCATTTT
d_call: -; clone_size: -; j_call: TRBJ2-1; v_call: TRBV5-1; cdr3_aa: CTSSQGRVGGYNEQFF; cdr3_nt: TGCACCAGCAGTCAGGGACGAGTAGGGGGTTACAATGAGCAGTTCTTC
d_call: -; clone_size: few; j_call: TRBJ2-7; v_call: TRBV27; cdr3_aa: CASSYRWGYEQYF; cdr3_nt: TGTGCCAGCAGCTACCGGTGGGGCTACGAGCAGTACTTC
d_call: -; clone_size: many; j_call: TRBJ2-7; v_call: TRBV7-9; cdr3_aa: CASPLPGEQYF; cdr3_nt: TGTGCCAGCCCCCTTCCCGGCGAGCAGTACTTC
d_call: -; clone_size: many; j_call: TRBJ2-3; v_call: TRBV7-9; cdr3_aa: CASSPMMGGSTDTQYF; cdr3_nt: TGTGCCAGCAGCCCGATGATGGGGGGCAGCACAGATACGCAGTATTTT
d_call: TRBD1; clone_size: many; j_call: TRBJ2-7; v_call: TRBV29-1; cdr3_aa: CSVWTGYEQYF; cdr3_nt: TGCAGCGTTTGGACAGGATACGAGCAGTACTTC
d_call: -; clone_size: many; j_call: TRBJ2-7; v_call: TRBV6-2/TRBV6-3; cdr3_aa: CASSPDEGYEQYF; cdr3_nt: TGTGCCAGCAGTCCGGACGAAGGCTACGAGCAGTACTTC
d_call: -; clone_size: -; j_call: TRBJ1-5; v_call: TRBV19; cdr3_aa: CASSLNLGSNNQPQHF; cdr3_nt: TGTGCCAGTAGCCTCAACCTAGGTAGTAACAATCAGCCCCAGCATTTT
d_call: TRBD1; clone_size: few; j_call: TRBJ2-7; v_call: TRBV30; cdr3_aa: CACQTGDTYEQYF; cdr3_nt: TGTGCCTGCCAGACAGGGGACACCTACGAGCAGTACTTC
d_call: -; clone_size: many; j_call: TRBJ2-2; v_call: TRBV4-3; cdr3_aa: CASSHDVGSANTGELFF; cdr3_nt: TGCGCCAGCAGCCATGACGTGGGAAGCGCGAACACCGGGGAGCTGTTTTTT
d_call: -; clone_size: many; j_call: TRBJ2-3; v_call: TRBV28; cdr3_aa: CASSLRGWNTDTQYF; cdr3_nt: TGTGCCAGCAGTTTAAGGGGGTGGAACACAGATACGCAGTATTTT
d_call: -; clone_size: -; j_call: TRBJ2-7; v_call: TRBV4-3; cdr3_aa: CASRQGPSYAPYF; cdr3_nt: TGCGCCAGCCGCCAAGGGCCTTCCTACGCGCCGTACTTC
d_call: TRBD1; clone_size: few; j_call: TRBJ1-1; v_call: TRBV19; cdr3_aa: CASSIAGTVTNTEAFF; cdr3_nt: TGTGCCAGTAGTATAGCGGGGACAGTCACCAACACTGAAGCTTTCTTT
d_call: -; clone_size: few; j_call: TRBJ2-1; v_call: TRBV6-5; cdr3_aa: CASSPRVNEQFF; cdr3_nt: TGTGCCAGCAGTCCCAGGGTCAATGAGCAGTTCTTC
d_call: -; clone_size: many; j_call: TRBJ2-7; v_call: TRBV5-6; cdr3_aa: CASSLEGGTYEQYF; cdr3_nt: TGTGCCAGCAGCTTGGAAGGAGGAACTTACGAGCAGTACTTC
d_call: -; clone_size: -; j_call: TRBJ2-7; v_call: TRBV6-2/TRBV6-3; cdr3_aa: CASSYWENEQYF; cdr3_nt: TGTGCCAGCAGTTACTGGGAGAATGAGCAGTACTTC
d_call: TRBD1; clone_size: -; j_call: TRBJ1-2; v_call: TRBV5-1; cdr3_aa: CASMGQRYGYTF; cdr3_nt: TGCGCCAGCATGGGACAGCGATATGGCTACACCTTC
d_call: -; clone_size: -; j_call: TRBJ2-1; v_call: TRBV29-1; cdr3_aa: CSVDRGGLSGNEQFF; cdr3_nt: TGCAGCGTTGACAGGGGCGGACTTTCTGGCAATGAGCAGTTCTTC
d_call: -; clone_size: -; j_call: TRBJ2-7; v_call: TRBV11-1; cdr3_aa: CASSHPSYEQYF; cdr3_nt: TGTGCCAGCAGCCACCCTAGCTACGAGCAGTACTTC
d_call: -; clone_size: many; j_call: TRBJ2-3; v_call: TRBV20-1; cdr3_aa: CSAGGDIAQAQYF; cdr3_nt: TGCAGTGCCGGCGGTGATATCGCGCAGGCGCAGTATTTT
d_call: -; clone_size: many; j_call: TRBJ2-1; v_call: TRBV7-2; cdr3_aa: CASSSVSRANEQFF; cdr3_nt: TGTGCCAGCAGCTCCGTGAGTCGGGCCAATGAGCAGTTCTTC
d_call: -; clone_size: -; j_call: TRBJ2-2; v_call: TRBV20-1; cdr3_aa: CSVGRYNTGELFF; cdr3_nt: TGCAGTGTGGGACGATATAACACCGGGGAGCTGTTTTTT
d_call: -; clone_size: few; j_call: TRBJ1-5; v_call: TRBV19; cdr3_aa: CASSIFWEYLDQPQHF; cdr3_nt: TGTGCCAGTAGTATATTCTGGGAGTACCTGGATCAGCCCCAGCATTTT
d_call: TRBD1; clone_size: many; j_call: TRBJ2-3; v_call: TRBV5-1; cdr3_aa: CASSSDRGHGDTQYF; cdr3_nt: TGCGCCAGCAGCTCGGACAGGGGGCATGGGGATACGCAGTATTTT
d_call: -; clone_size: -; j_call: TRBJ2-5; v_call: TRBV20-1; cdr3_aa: CSAREKRETQYF; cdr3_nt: TGCAGTGCTAGAGAGAAACGAGAGACCCAGTACTTC
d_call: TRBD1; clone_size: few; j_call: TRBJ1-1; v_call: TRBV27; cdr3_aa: CASSLEQGLNTEAFF; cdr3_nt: TGTGCCAGCAGTTTAGAACAGGGGTTGAACACTGAAGCTTTCTTT
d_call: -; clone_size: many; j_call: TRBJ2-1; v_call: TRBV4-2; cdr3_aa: CASSQEGGYNEQFF; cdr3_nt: TGTGCCAGCAGCCAAGAGGGGGGCTACAATGAGCAGTTCTTC
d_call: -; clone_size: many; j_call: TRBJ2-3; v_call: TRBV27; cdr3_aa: CASSLAATSTDTQYF; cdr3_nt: TGTGCCAGCAGTTTAGCGGCAACTAGCACAGATACGCAGTATTTT
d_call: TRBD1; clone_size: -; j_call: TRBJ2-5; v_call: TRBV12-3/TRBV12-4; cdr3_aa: CASTARTGGETQYF; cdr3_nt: TGTGCCAGCACCGCACGGACAGGGGGAGAGACCCAGTACTTC
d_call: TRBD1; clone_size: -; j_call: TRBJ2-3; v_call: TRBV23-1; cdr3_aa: CASSQLRTGISTDTQYF; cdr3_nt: TGCGCCAGCAGTCAACTCCGGACAGGGATTAGCACAGATACGCAGTATTTT
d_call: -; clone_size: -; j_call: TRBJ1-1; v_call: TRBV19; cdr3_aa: CASSISLYGGYTEAFF; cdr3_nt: TGTGCCAGTAGTATTTCGTTATATGGGGGTTACACTGAAGCTTTCTTT
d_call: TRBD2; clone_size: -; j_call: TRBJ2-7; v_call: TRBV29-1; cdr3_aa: CSVEGGVAYERYF; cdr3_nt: TGCAGCGTTGAGGGGGGGGTAGCCTACGAGCGGTACTTC
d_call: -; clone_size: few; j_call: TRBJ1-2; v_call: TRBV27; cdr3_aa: CASSWSGNYGYTF; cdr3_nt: TGTGCCAGCAGTTGGTCAGGGAACTATGGCTACACCTTC
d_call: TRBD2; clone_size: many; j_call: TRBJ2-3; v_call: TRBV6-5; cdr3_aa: CASSPLAGSTDTQYF; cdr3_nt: TGTGCCAGCAGTCCATTAGCGGGTAGCACAGATACGCAGTATTTT
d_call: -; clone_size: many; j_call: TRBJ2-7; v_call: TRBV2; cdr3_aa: CASRATGSGFHEQYF; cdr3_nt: TGTGCCAGCAGAGCAACAGGGAGCGGCTTCCACGAGCAGTACTTC